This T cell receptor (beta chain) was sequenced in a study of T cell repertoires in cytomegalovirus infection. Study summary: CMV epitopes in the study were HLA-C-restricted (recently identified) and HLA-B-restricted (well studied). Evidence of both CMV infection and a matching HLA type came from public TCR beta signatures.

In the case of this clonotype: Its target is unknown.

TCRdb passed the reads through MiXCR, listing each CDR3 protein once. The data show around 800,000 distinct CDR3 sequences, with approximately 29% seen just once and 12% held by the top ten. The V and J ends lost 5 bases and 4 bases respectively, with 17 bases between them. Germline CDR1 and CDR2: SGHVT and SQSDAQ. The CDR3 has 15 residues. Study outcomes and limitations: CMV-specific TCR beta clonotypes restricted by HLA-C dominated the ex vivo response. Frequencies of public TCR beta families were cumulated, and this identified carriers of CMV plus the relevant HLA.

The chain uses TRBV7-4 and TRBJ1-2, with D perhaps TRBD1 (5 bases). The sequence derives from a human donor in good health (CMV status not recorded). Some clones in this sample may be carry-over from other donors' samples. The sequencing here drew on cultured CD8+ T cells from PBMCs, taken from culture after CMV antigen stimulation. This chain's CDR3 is CASSRLPATAYGYTF. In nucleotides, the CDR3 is TGTGCCAGCAGCCGATTACCTGCGACAGCCTATGGCTACACCTTC.